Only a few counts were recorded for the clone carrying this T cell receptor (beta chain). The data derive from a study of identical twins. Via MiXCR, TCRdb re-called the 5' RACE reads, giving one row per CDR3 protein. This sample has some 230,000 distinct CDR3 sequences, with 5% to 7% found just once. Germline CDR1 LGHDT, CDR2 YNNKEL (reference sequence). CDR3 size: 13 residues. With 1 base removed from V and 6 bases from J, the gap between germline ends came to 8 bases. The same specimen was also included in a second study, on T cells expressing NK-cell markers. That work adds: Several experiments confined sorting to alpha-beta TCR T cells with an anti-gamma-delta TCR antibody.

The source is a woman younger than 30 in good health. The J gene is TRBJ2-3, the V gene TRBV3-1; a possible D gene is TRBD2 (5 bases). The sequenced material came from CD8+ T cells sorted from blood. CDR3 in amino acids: CASSQGSGDTQYF. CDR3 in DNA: TGTGCCAGCAGCCAAGGCTCGGGGGATACGCAGTATTTT.